This T cell receptor beta chain is drawn from a study of CD8 T cells in ankylosing spondylitis. General observations from the study: Researchers reportedly found disease-linked clones significantly enriched in matched ankylosing spondylitis synovial fluid. The study identified a TCR beta motif of under ten highly homologous variants that appeared characteristic of ankylosing spondylitis blood.

The CDR3 runs to 15 residues. V was clipped by 1 base and J by 4 bases, with 15 bases between them. The germline gives CDR1 DFQATT, CDR2 SNEGSKA (reference sequence). TCRdb independently ran MiXCR on the 5' RACE reads; one entry per CDR3 protein. The data hold roughly 700,000 distinct CDR3 sequences, with 19% observed a single time. A word on this clonotype: Its antigen is unidentified.

The sequence was collected from a male donor with ankylosing spondylitis. The chain couples TRBV20-1 to TRBJ2-3; no reliable D call. The specimen was blood, either unsorted or a sorted T cell fraction (not recorded which). CDR3 sequence reads: CSARAPGRSPDTQYF. The CDR3 DNA sequence: TGCAGTGCTAGAGCGCCGGGTCGGAGCCCAGATACGCAGTATTTT.